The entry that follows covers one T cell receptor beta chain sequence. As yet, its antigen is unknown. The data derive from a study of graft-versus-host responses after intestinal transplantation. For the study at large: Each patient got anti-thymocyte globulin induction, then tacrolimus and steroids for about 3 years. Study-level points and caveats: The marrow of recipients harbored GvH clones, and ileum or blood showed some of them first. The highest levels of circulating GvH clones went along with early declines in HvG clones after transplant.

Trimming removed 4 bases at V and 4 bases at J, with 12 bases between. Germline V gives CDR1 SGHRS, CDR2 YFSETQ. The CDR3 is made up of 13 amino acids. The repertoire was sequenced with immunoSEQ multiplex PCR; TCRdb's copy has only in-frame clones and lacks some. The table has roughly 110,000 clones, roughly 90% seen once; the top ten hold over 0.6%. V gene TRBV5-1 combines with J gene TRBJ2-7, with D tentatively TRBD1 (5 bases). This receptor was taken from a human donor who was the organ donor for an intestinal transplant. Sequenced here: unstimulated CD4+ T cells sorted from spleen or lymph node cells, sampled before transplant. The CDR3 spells CASSGALRYEQYF. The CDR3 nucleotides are TGCGCCAGCAGCGGGGCCCTCCGTTACGAGCAGTACTTC. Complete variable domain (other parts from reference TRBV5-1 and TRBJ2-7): KAGVTQTPRYLIKTRGQQVTLSCSPISGHRSVSWYQQTPGQGLQFLFEYFSETQRNKGNFPGRFSGRQFSNSRSEMNVSTLELGDSALYLCASSGALRYEQYFGPGTRLTVT.